This T cell receptor (beta chain) derives from a study of CD4 and CD8 cells across lung adenocarcinoma regions. TCRdb itself ran the PCR reads through MiXCR, one entry per CDR3 protein. The sample lists 20,000 to 25,000 distinct CDR3 sequences; roughly 54% were seen once. The CDR3 extends over 15 amino acids. The germline V gene has CDR1 SSHAT and CDR2 FNYEAQ (reference sequence). The germline V and J ends were trimmed by 1 base and 4 bases, with 12 bases remaining between them. By its share, this clonotype is medium-sized. Sequences were obtained from CD8+ T cells from the center of a lung tumor. This chain connects TRBV7-7 to TRBJ2-3; D is unclear. The TCR was taken from a female donor with lung adenocarcinoma. The CD4 and CD8 labels of this study may be unreliable. In nucleotides, the CDR3 is TGTGCCAGCAGCTTAGGGCGAGTAGGCGCAGATACGCAGTATTTT. As protein: CASSLGRVGADTQYF.